This T cell receptor (beta chain) came from a study of blood T cell repertoires in COVID-19. Original processing methods: From reference gene primer amplification, estimates of nucleated cell counts were derived. The method was immunoSEQ multiplex PCR; TCRdb's version includes in-frame clones alone and lacks a portion of them. V and J calls and clone size are given by that table; D and trimming were obtained from the DNA. The sample carries around 380,000 clones, approximately 77% recorded once. J was trimmed by 5 bases and V by 4 bases; bases with no gene match: 11. CDR3 length equals 14 residues. From germline, CDR1 is SQVTM and CDR2 ANQGSEA.

This TCR was sampled from a human donor with acute or convalescent COVID-19. The donor label of this sample is uncertain. The specimen sequenced was peripheral blood. The chain links TRBV29-1 to TRBJ2-7, with 7 bases matching TRBD1. The CDR3 sequence: CSVGFGDREDEQYF. The CDR3 coding sequence is TGCAGCGTTGGGTTTGGTGACAGGGAAGACGAGCAGTACTTC.